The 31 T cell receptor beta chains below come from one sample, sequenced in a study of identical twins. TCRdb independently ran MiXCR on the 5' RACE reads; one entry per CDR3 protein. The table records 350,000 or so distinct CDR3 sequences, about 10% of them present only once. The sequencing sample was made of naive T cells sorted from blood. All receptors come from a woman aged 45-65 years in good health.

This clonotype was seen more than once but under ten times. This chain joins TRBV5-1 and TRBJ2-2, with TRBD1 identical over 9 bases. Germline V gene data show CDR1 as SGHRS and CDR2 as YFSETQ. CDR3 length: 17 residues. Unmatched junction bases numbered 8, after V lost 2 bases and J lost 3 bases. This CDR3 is CASSLGQGLRYTGELFF. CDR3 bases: TGCGCCAGCAGCTTAGGACAGGGGCTCAGATACACCGGGGAGCTGTTTTTT.

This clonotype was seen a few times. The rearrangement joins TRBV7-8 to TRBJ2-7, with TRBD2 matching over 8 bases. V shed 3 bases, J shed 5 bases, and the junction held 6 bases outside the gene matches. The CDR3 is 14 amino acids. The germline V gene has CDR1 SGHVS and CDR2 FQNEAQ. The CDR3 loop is CASSFGLAGNEQYF. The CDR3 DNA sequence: TGTGCCAGCAGCTTTGGTCTAGCGGGTAACGAGCAGTACTTC.

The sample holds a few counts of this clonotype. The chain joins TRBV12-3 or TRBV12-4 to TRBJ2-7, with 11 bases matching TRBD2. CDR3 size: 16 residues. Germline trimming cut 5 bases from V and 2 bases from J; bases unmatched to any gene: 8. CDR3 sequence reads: CASSKGLAGDPYEQYF. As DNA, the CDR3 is TGTGCCAGCAGTAAAGGACTAGCGGGTGATCCCTACGAGCAGTACTTC.

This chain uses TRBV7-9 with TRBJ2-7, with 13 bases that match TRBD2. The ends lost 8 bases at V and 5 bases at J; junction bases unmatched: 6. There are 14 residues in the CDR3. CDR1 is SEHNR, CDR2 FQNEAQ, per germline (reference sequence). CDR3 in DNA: TGTGCCAGCGGGACTAGCGGGATAGCCAACGAGCAGTACGTC. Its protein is CASGTSGIANEQYV.

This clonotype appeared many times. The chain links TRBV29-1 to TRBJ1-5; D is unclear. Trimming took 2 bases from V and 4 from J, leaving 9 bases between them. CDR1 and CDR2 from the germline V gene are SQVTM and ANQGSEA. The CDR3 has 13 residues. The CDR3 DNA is TGCAGCGTTGAAATAGAGCTTAATCAGCCCCAGCATTTT. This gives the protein CSVEIELNQPQHF.

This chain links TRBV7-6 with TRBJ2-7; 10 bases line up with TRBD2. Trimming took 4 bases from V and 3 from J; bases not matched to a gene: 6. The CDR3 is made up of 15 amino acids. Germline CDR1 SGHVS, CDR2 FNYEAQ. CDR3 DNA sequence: TGTGCCAGCAGCTCGACCGGGACTAGCGACTACGAGCAGTACTTC. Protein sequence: CASSSTGTSDYEQYF.

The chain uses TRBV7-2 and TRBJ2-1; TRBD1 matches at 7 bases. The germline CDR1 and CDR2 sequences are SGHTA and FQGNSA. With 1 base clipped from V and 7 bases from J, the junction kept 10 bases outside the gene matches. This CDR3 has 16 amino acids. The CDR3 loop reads CASSLEGAAGGNEQFF. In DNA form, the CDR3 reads TGTGCCAGCAGCTTAGAGGGAGCGGCAGGGGGAAATGAGCAGTTCTTC.

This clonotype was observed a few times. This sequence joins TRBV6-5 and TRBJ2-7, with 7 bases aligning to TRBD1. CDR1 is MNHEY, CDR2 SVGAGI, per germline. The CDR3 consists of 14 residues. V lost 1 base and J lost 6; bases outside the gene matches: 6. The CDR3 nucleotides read TGTGCCAGCAGTTACTTAGGACAGGAAGGCGAGCAGTACTTC. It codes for CASSYLGQEGEQYF.

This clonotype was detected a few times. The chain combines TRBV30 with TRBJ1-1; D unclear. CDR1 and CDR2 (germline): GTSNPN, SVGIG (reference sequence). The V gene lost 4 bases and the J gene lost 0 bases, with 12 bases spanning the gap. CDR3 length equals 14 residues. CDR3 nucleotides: TGTGCCTGGATTCCCGGACTGTTGAACACTGAAGCTTTCTTT. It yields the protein CAWIPGLLNTEAFF.

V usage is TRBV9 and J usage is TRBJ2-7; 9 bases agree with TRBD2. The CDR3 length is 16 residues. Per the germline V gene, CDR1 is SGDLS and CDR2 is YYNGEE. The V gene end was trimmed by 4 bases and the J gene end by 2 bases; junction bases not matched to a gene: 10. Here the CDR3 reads CASSPRSTSGPYEQYF. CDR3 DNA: TGTGCCAGCAGCCCGCGATCGACTAGCGGCCCCTACGAGCAGTACTTC.

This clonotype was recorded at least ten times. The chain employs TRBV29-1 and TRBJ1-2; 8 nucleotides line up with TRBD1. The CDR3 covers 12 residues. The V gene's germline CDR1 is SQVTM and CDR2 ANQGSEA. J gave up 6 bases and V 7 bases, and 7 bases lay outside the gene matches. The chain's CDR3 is CSAGQGIDGYTF. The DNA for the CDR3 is TGCAGCGCAGGACAGGGAATAGATGGCTACACCTTC.

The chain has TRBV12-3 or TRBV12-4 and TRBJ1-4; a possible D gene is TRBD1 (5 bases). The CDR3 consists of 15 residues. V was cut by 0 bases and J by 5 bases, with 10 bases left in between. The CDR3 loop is CASSLAGDTNEKLFF. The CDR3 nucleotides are TGTGCCAGCAGTTTAGCGGGGGATACAAATGAAAAACTGTTTTTT.

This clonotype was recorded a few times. In DNA form, the CDR3 reads TGTGCCAGCAGTGCCCAAACGGGACTAGCGATTACCGGGGAGCTGTTTTTT. This encodes CASSAQTGLAITGELFF. The chain uses TRBV6-1 and TRBJ2-2; 10 bases fit TRBD2. The CDR3 consists of 17 residues. V gave up 4 bases and J gave up 5 bases; unmatched junction bases: 10. CDR1 is MNHNS and CDR2 is SASEGT in the germline V gene.

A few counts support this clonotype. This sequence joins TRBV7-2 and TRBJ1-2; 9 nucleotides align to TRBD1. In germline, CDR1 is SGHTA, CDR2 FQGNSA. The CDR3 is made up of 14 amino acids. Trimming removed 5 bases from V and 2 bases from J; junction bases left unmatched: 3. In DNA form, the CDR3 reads TGTGCCAGCAGCGAGACAGGGGGGAACTATGGCTACACCTTC. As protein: CASSETGGNYGYTF.

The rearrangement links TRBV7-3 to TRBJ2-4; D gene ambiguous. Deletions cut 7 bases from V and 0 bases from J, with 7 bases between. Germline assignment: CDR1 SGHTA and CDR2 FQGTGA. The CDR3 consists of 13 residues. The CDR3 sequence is CASIDLAKNIQYF. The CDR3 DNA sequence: TGTGCCAGCATCGACTTAGCCAAAAACATTCAGTACTTC.

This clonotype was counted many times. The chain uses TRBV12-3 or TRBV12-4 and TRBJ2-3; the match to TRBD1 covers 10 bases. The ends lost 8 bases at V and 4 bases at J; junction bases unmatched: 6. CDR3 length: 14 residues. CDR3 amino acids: CASRSGTGADTQYF. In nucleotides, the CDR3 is TGTGCCAGCCGGTCCGGGACAGGGGCAGATACGCAGTATTTT.

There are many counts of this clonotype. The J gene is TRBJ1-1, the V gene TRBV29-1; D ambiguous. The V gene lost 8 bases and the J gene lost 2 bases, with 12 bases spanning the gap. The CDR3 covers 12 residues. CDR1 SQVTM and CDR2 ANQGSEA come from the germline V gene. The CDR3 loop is CSIQAGNTEAFF. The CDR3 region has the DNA TGCAGCATTCAGGCGGGAAACACTGAAGCTTTCTTT. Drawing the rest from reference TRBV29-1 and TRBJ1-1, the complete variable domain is SAVISQKPSRDICQRGTSLTIQCQVDSQVTMMFWYRQQPGQSLTLIATANQGSEATYESGFVIDKFPISRPNLTFSTLTVSNMSPEDSSIYLCSIQAGNTEAFFGQGTRLTVV.

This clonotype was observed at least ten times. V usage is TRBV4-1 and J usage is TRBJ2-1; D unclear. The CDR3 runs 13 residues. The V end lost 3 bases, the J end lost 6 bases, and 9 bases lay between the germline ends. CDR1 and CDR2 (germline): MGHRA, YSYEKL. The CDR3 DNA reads TGCGCCAGCAGCCACAGGACGGCCAATGAGCAGTTCTTC. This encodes CASSHRTANEQFF.

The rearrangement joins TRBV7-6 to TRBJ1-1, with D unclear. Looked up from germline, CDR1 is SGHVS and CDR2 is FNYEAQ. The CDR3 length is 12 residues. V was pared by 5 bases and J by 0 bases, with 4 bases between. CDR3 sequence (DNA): TGTGCCAGCAGCCAAATGAACACTGAAGCTTTCTTT. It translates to CASSQMNTEAFF.

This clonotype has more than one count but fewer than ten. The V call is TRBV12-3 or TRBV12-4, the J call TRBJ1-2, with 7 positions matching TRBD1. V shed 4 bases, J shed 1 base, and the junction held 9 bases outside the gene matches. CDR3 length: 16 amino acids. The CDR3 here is CASSSTRQGGNYGYTF. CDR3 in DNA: TGTGCCAGCAGTTCCACCCGACAGGGAGGTAACTATGGCTACACCTTC.

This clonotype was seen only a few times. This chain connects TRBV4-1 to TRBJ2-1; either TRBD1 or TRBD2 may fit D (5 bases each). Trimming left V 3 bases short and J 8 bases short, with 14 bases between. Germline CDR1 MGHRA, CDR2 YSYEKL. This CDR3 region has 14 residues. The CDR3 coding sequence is TGCGCCAGCAGCCAGGCGTCCTTGGGGGATGAGCAGTTCTTC. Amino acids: CASSQASLGDEQFF.

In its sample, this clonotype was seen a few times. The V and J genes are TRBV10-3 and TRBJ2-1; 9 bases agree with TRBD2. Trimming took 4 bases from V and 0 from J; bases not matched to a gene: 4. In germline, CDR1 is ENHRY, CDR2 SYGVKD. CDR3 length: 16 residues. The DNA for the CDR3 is TGTGCCATCAGTGTTTCTAGCGGGGCCTCCTACAATGAGCAGTTCTTC. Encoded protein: CAISVSSGASYNEQFF.

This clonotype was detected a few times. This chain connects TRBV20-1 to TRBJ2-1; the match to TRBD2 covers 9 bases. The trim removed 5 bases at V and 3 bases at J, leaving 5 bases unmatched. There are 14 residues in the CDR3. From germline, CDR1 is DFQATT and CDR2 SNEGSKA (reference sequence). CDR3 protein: CSASSSGSYNEQFF. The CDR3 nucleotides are TGCAGTGCTTCCAGTAGCGGGAGCTACAATGAGCAGTTCTTC.

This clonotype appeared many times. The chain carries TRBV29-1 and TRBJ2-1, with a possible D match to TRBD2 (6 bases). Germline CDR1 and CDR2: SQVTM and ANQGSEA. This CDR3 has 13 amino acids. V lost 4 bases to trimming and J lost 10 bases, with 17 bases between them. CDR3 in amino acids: CSVAGGGAGEQFF. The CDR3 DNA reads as TGCAGCGTTGCCGGGGGTGGGGCAGGGGAGCAGTTCTTC.

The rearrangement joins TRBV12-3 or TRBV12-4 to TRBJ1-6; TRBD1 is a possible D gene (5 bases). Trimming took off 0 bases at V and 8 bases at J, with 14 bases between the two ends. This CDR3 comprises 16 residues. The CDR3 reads CASSLAGLTGDSPLHF. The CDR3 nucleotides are TGTGCCAGCAGTTTAGCGGGATTAACGGGGGATTCACCCCTCCACTTT.

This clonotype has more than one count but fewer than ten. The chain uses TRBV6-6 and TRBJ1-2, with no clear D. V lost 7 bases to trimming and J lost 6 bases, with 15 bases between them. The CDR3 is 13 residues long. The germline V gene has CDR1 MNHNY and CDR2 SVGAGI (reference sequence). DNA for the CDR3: TGTGCCAGCACCAATAGGGCCTGGCATGGCTACACCTTC. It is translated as CASTNRAWHGYTF.

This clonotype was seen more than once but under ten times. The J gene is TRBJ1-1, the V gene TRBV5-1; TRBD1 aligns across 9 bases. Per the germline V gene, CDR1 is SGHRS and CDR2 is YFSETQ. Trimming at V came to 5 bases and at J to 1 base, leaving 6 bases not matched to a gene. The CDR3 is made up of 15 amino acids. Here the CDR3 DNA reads TGCGCCAGCAGTACAGGGGGCAGAGAGAACACTGAAGCTTTCTTT. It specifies CASSTGGRENTEAFF. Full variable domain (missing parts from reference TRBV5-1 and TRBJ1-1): KAGVTQTPRYLIKTRGQQVTLSCSPISGHRSVSWYQQTPGQGLQFLFEYFSETQRNKGNFPGRFSGRQFSNSRSEMNVSTLELGDSALYLCASSTGGRENTEAFFGQGTRLTVV.

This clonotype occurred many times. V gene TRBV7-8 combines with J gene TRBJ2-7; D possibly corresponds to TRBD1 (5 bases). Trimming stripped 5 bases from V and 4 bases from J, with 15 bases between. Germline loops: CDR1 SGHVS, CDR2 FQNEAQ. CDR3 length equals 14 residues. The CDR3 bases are TGTGCCAGCAGCCCTTCAATGGGGCCATACGAGCAGTACTTC. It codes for CASSPSMGPYEQYF. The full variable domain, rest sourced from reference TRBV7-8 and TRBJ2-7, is GAGVSQSPRYKVAKRGQDVALRCDPISGHVSLFWYQQALGQGPEFLTYFQNEAQLDKSGLPSDRFFAERPEGSVSTLKIQRTQQEDSAVYLCASSPSMGPYEQYFGPGTRLTVT.

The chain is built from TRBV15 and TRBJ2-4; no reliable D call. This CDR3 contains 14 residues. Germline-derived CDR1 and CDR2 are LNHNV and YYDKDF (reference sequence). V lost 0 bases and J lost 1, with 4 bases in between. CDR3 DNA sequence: TGTGCCACCAGCAGAGACAGTGCCAAAAACATTCAGTACTTC. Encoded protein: CATSRDSAKNIQYF.

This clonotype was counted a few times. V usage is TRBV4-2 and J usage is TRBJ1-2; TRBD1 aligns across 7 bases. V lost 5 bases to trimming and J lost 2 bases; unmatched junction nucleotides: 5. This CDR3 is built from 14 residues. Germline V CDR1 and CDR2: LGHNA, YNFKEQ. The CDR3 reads CASSNQGQNYGYTF. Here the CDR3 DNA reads TGTGCCAGCAGCAACCAGGGACAGAACTATGGCTACACCTTC.

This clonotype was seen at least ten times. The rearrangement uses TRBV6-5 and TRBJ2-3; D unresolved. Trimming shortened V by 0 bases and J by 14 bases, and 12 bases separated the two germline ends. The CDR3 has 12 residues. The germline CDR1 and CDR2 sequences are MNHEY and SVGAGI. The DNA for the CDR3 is TGTGCCAGCAGTTACTCGGGTCGTCGTATGTATTTT. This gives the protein CASSYSGRRMYF.